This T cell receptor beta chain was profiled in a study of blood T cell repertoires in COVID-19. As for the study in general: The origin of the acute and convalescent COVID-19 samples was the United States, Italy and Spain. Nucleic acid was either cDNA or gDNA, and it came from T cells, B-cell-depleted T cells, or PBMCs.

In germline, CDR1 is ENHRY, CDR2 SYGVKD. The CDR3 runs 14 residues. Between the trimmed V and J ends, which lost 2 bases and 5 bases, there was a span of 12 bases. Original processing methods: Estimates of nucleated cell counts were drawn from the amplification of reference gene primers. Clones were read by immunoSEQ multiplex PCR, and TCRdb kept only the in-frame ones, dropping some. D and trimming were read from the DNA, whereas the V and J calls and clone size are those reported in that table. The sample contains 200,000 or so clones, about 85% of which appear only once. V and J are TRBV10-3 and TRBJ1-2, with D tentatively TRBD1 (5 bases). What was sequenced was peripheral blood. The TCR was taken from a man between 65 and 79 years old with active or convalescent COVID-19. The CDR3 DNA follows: TGTGCCATCAGTGAGGCCGGGGGGAAATATGGCTACACCTTC. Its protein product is CAISEAGGKYGYTF.